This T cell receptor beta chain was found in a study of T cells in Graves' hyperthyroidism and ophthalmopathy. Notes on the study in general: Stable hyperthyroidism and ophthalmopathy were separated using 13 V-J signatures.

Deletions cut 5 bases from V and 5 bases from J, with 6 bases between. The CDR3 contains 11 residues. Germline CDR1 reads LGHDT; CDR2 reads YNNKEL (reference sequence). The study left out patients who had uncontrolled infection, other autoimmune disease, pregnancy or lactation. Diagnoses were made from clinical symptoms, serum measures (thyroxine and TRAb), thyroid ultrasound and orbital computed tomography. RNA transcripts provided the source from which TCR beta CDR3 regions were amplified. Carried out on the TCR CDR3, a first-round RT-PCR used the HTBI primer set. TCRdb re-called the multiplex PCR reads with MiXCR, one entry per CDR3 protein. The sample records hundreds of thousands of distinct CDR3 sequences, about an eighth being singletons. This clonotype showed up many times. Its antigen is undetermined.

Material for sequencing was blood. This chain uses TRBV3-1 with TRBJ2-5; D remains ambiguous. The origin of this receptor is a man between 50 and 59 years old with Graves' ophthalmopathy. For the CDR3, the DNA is TGTGCCAGCAGCGCGGACGAGACCCAGTACTTC. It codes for CASSADETQYF.